This TCR beta chain was sequenced in a study of cytomegalovirus exposure and HLA in healthy donors. Study details: Of all 400 or so donors who were genotyped, 80% to 85% belonged to the Caucasian-associated ancestry cluster.

Primers included in the PCR were 60 Vbeta and 13 Jbeta primers. The protocol was immunoSEQ multiplex PCR, while the TCRdb copy is restricted to in-frame clones and leaves out a portion. The repertoire holds fewer than 200,000 clones, with 70% to 90% as singletons. This CDR3 has 17 amino acids. V was clipped by 1 base and J by 6 bases; unmatched bases: 9. Per the germline V gene, CDR1 is SGHTA and CDR2 is FQGNSA. This receptor was identified in a young woman in good health and CMV-seronegative. The material sequenced was PBMCs. The chain employs TRBV7-2 and TRBJ2-3, with 11 bases fitting TRBD2. CDR3 nucleotide sequence: TGTGCCAGCAGCTTAGGAGGGACTAGCGGCTTGCGCGATACGCAGTATTTT. Its protein product is CASSLGGTSGLRDTQYF.